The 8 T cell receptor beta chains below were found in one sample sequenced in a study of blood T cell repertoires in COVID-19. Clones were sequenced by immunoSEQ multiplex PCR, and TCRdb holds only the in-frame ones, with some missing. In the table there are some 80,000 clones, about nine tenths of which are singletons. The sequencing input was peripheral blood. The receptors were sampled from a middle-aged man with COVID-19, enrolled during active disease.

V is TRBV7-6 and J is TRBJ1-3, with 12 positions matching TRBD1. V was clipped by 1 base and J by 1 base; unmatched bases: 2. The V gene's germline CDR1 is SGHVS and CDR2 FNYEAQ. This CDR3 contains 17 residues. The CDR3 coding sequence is TGTGCCAGCAGCTTAGAGGGACAGGGGGCTTCTGGAAACACCATATATTTT. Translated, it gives CASSLEGQGASGNTIYF.

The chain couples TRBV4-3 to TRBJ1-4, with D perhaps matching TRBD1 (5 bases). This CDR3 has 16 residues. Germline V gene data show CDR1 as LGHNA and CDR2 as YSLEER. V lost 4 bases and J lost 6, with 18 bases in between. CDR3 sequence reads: CASSRVLGEGDEKLFF. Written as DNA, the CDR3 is TGCGCCAGCAGCCGGGTATTAGGCGAAGGGGATGAAAAACTGTTTTTT.

CDR3 protein: CASSLVGGRIGYTF. CDR3 DNA: TGTGCCAGCAGTTTAGTGGGGGGGAGAATAGGCTACACCTTC. The chain is built from TRBV28 and TRBJ1-2, with D possibly matching TRBD1 (5 bases). The CDR3 has 14 amino acids. Germline-derived CDR1 and CDR2 are MDHEN and SYDVKM. Trimming took off 2 bases at V and 8 bases at J, with 15 bases between the two ends.

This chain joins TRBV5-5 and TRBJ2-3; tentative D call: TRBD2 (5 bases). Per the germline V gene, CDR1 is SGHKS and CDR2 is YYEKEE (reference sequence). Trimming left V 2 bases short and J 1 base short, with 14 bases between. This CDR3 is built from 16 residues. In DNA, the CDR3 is TGTGCCAGCAGCTTAAACGTGGGAGACGGCACAGATACGCAGTATTTT. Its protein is CASSLNVGDGTDTQYF.

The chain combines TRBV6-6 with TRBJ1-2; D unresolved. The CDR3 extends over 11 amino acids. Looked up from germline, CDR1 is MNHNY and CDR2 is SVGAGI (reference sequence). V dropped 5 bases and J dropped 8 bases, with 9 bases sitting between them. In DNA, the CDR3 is TGTGCCAGCAGTACAACCGGGGGCTACACCTTC. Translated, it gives CASSTTGGYTF.

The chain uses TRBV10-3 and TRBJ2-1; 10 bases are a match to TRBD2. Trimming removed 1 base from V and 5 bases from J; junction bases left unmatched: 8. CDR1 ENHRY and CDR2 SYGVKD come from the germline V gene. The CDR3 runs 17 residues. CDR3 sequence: CAISEFLAGAAHNEQFF. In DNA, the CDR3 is TGTGCCATCAGTGAGTTTCTAGCGGGAGCCGCCCACAATGAGCAGTTCTTC.

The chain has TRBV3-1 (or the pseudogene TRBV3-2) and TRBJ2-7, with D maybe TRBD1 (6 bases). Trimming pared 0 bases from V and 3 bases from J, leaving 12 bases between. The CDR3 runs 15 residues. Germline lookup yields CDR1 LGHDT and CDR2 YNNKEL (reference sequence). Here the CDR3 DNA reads TGTGCCAGCAGCCAAGAACAGGGCCCTTTCTACGAGCAGTACTTC. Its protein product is CASSQEQGPFYEQYF.

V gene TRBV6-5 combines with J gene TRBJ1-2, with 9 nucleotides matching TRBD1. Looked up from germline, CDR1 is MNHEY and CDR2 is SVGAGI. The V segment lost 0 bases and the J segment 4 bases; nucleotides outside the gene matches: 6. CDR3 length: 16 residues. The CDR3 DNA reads TGTGCCAGCAGTTACTCGATCACAGGGGGCGCCTATGGCTACACCTTC. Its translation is CASSYSITGGAYGYTF.